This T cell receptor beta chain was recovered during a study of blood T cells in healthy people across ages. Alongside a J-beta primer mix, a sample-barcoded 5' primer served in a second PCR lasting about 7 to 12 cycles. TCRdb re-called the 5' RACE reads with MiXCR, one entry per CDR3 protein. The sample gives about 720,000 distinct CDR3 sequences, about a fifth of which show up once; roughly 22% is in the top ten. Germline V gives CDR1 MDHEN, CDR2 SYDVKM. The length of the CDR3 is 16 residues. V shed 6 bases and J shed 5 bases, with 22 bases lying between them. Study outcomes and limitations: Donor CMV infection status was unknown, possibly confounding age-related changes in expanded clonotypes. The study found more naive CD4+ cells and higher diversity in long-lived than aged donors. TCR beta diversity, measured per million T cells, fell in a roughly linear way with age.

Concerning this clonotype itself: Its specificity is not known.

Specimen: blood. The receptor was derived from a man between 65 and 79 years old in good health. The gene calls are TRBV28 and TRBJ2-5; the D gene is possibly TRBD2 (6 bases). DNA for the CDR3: TGTGCCAGCAGACACTCGAGGACGGAGGGCTGGGAGACCCAGTACTTC. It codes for CASRHSRTEGWETQYF.